This TCR beta chain was identified in a study of PD-L1 blockade in urothelial cancer. Time point of the sample: pretreatment peripheral blood. As for this clone: What it recognizes is unknown.

V trimming: 4 bases; J trimming: 2 bases; junction bases outside the gene matches: 7. Germline V gene sequence: CDR1 LNHDA, CDR2 SQIVND (reference sequence). The CDR3 totals 16 residues. Method: immunoSEQ multiplex PCR; TCRdb's copy keeps in-frame clones and lacks some. The sample carries tens of thousands of clones, more than 80% recorded once. General observations from the study: When pretreatment blood TCR clonality was below the median, it predicted better survival.

The V gene is TRBV19, the J gene TRBJ2-7; 11 bases are shared with TRBD2. Sequenced material: PBMCs, taken around atezolizumab (anti-PD-L1) treatment. The receptor comes from a man between 50 and 59 years old with urothelial cancer. The DNA of the CDR3 is TGTGCCAGTAGTAGGGGGACTAGCGGTCGAGCCTACGAGCAGTACTTC. Protein: CASSRGTSGRAYEQYF.